A single sample gave rise to the 31 T cell receptor beta chains below, sequenced in a study of early stage breast cancer tumors. Generated by immunoSEQ multiplex PCR, the TCRdb table keeps only in-frame clones and is missing some. This table has about 9,900 clones, almost 65% appearing once. Sequencing used breast tumor tissue. The receptors shown here come from a person aged 55 to 75 with breast cancer.

The chain has TRBV5-4 and TRBJ2-7; D call uncertain. The germline CDR1 and CDR2 sequences are SGHNT and YYREEE (reference sequence). Trimming took off 0 bases at V and 4 bases at J, with 8 bases between the two ends. The CDR3 extends over 13 amino acids. CDR3 residues: CASSLEWQYEQYF. The CDR3 DNA reads TGTGCCAGCAGCTTGGAGTGGCAATACGAGCAGTACTTC.

This chain joins TRBV18 and TRBJ2-5; 10 bases agree with TRBD2. V lost 5 bases to trimming and J lost 3 bases; unmatched junction nucleotides: 3. The CDR3 is 14 amino acids. CDR1 KGHSH and CDR2 LQKENI come from the germline V gene. The DNA for the CDR3 is TGTGCCAGCTCATCGGGACTAGCGAAAGAGACCCAGTACTTC. As protein: CASSSGLAKETQYF. Full variable domain (missing parts from reference TRBV18 and TRBJ2-5): NAGVMQNPRHLVRRRGQEARLRCSPMKGHSHVYWYRQLPEEGLKFMVYLQKENIIDESGMPKERFSAEFPKEGPSILRIQQVVRGDSAAYFCASSSGLAKETQYFGPGTRLLVL.

This clone has a handful of counts. The chain employs TRBV7-9 and TRBJ1-5; no clear D gene. Trimming pared 2 bases from V and 3 bases from J, leaving 5 bases between. The CDR3 sequence is 13 residues long. The germline gives CDR1 SEHNR, CDR2 FQNEAQ (reference sequence). The DNA for the CDR3 is TGTGCCAGCAGCTTATCGTACAATCAGCCCCAGCATTTT. This sequence encodes CASSLSYNQPQHF.

This chain joins TRBV20-1 and TRBJ1-1; D possibly corresponds to TRBD1 (5 bases). Between the trimmed V and J ends, which lost 5 bases and 9 bases, there was a span of 13 bases. The CDR3 covers 11 residues. CDR1 and CDR2 (germline): DFQATT, SNEGSKA (reference sequence). The CDR3 reads CSAPRQPKAFF. The CDR3 DNA follows: TGCAGTGCTCCTAGACAGCCGAAAGCTTTCTTT.

This chain uses TRBV2 with TRBJ1-5; 8 bases map to TRBD1. V shed 3 bases and J 7 bases; nucleotides not matched to a gene: 8. The CDR3 has 15 amino acids. In germline, CDR1 is SNHLY, CDR2 FYNNEI. CDR3 protein: CASSDVQGAVQPQHF. In DNA, the CDR3 is TGTGCCAGCAGTGACGTTCAGGGGGCGGTCCAGCCCCAGCATTTT.

The chain combines TRBV15 with TRBJ2-1, with 7 bases aligning to TRBD2. The V and J ends lost 1 base and 7 bases, in that order; junction bases with no gene match: 10. This CDR3 has 16 amino acids. Germline lookup yields CDR1 LNHNV and CDR2 YYDKDF (reference sequence). The CDR3 DNA is TGTGCCACCAGCAGAGCGGTAGTAGCGGGTAGAAATGAGCAGTTCTTC. Protein: CATSRAVVAGRNEQFF.

V gene TRBV6-7 combines with J gene TRBJ1-5; D unclear. TRBV6-7 qualifies as an ORF whose function is uncertain. Trimming took 1 base from V and 1 from J, leaving 20 bases between them. CDR3 length: 19 amino acids. CDR3 sequence (DNA): TGTGCCAGCAGTTACTTGAGTCACATCCTAATTTGGAGCAATCAGCCCCAGCATTTT. Translating it yields CASSYLSHILIWSNQPQHF.

In DNA, the CDR3 is TGTGCCAGCGGCCCTTGGGGGACAGGGTCCTACGAGCAGTACTTC. Its translation is CASGPWGTGSYEQYF. This chain links TRBV27 with TRBJ2-7; 9 bases align to TRBD1. This CDR3 spans 15 amino acids. V shed 8 bases and J 1 base; nucleotides not matched to a gene: 9. Germline lookup yields CDR1 MNHEY and CDR2 SMNVEV (reference sequence).

This chain connects TRBV5-1 to TRBJ1-1; TRBD1 might be the D (6 bases). The CDR3 is 15 amino acids. Looked up from germline, CDR1 is SGHRS and CDR2 is YFSETQ. The V and J ends lost 3 bases and 2 bases respectively, with 14 bases between them. This CDR3 is CASSWGGGGNTEAFF. DNA for the CDR3: TGCGCCAGCAGCTGGGGGGGCGGAGGCAACACTGAAGCTTTCTTT.

The chain has TRBV7-9 and TRBJ1-1; no definite D call. V was pared by 5 bases and J by 2 bases, with 18 bases between. The CDR3 has 16 residues. The V gene's germline CDR1 is SEHNR and CDR2 FQNEAQ (reference sequence). CDR3 protein: CASSPVSAGLNTEAFF. CDR3 bases: TGTGCCAGCAGCCCCGTCTCAGCAGGCCTCAACACTGAAGCTTTCTTT.

This clone has only a few counts. Other nucleotide sequences in the sample specify the same CDR3. V and J are TRBV15 and TRBJ1-2; tentatively, D is TRBD1 (6 bases). The CDR3 consists of 13 residues. Germline lookup yields CDR1 LNHNV and CDR2 YYDKDF (reference sequence). Trimming removed 0 bases at V and 6 bases at J, with 8 bases between. The DNA of the CDR3 is TGTGCCACCAGCAGAGAGGAGGGGGATGGCTACACCTTC. Translating gives CATSREEGDGYTF. The full variable domain, rest sourced from reference TRBV15 and TRBJ1-2, is DAMVIQNPRYQVTQFGKPVTLSCSQTLNHNVMYWYQQKSSQAPKLLFHYYDKDFNNEADTPDNFQSRRPNTSFCFLDIRSPGLGDTAMYLCATSREEGDGYTFGSGTRLTVV.

V and J are TRBV7-9 and TRBJ1-1; maybe TRBD1 (6 bases). V was trimmed by 3 bases and J by 4 bases, leaving 12 bases between them. The CDR3 is 14 residues long. Germline-derived CDR1 and CDR2 are SEHNR and FQNEAQ (reference sequence). The CDR3, as DNA: TGTGCCAGCAGCTTCCCAAGGGGGGGCACTGAAGCTTTCTTT. Amino acid sequence: CASSFPRGGTEAFF.

J is TRBJ1-4 and V is TRBV5-6; D gene unclear. There are 15 residues in the CDR3. Between the trimmed V and J ends, which lost 0 bases and 8 bases, there was a span of 14 bases. CDR1 and CDR2 from the germline V gene are SGHDT and YYEEEE. The CDR3 DNA is TGTGCCAGCAGCTTGGGCCCCGGACCTAGGGAAAAACTGTTTTTT. Amino acid sequence: CASSLGPGPREKLFF.

V usage is TRBV7-2 and J usage is TRBJ1-2, with D possibly matching TRBD1 (6 bases). Germline CDR1 is SGHTA and CDR2 is FQGNSA. Trimming left V 3 bases short and J 4 bases short, with 15 bases between. The CDR3 is 15 amino acids. The CDR3 DNA reads as TGTGCCAGCAGCTTTCTATCCTCACAGGGCTATGGCTACACCTTC. As protein: CASSFLSSQGYGYTF. Supplemented by reference TRBV7-2 and TRBJ1-2, the full variable domain reads GAGVSQSPSNKVTEKGKDVELRCDPISGHTALYWYRQSLGQGLEFLIYFQGNSAPDKSGLPSDRFSAERTGGSVSTLTIQRTQQEDSAVYLCASSFLSSQGYGYTFGSGTRLTVV.

V and J are TRBV28 and TRBJ2-7, with D possibly TRBD2 on 6 matching bases. Trimming took 4 bases from V and 3 from J, leaving 16 bases between them. This CDR3 is built from 15 residues. The V gene's germline CDR1 is MDHEN and CDR2 SYDVKM. The CDR3 nucleotides read TGTGCCAGCAGTTCCCCACTAGCTCCCAACTACGAGCAGTACTTC. It specifies CASSSPLAPNYEQYF.

This clone occurred a few times. The rearrangement uses TRBV2 and TRBJ1-1; 7 positions match TRBD1. The junction had 5 bases not matched to a gene; V was cut back by 7 bases and J by 0 bases. In germline, CDR1 is SNHLY, CDR2 FYNNEI. This CDR3 is 14 amino acids long. This CDR3 reads CASIRTGVNTEAFF. The CDR3 DNA reads as TGTGCCAGCATCAGGACAGGAGTGAACACTGAAGCTTTCTTT.

This chain uses TRBV6-4 with TRBJ2-5; 13 bases match TRBD2. The J segment lost 5 bases and the V segment lost 2 bases, leaving 2 bases of the junction unmatched. CDR1 MRHNA and CDR2 SNTAGT come from the germline V gene. The CDR3 runs 15 residues. The CDR3 DNA follows: TGTGCCAGCAGTGACACTAGCGGGGGGGCCGAGACCCAGTACTTC. Residues: CASSDTSGGAETQYF.

This rearrangement joins TRBV6-4 to TRBJ2-3, with a tentative D call TRBD2 (6 bases). V was shortened by 7 bases and J by 2 bases, with 16 bases between the two germline ends. The CDR3 consists of 15 residues. CDR1 is MRHNA, CDR2 SNTAGT, per germline. CDR3 nucleotides: TGTGCCAGCATACAGTTAGGACTATCCACAGATACGCAGTATTTT. Amino acids: CASIQLGLSTDTQYF.

This clone was observed a handful of times. CDR3 loop: CAISDPNHGDTQYF. As DNA, the CDR3 is TGTGCCATCAGTGACCCCAACCACGGAGATACGCAGTATTTT. The chain carries TRBV10-3 and TRBJ2-3, with no clear D. CDR1 and CDR2 from the germline V gene are ENHRY and SYGVKD. The CDR3 runs to 14 residues. V dropped 3 bases and J dropped 5 bases, with 12 bases sitting between them.

V and J are TRBV7-6 and TRBJ2-1, with 8 bases fitting TRBD2. The germline CDR1 and CDR2 sequences are SGHVS and FNYEAQ. V lost 1 base to trimming and J lost 0 bases; unmatched junction nucleotides: 2. The CDR3 is made up of 16 amino acids. CDR3 residues: CASSLEAGGSYNEQFF. The DNA for the CDR3 is TGTGCCAGCAGCTTAGAGGCGGGGGGCTCCTACAATGAGCAGTTCTTC.

The J gene is TRBJ1-4, the V gene TRBV28, with D uncertain. Trimming stripped 5 bases from V and 8 bases from J, with 18 bases between. This CDR3 has 15 amino acids. CDR1 is MDHEN and CDR2 is SYDVKM in the germline V gene. The chain's CDR3 is CASSITGPQKEKLFF. CDR3 in DNA: TGTGCCAGCAGTATTACCGGGCCGCAAAAGGAAAAACTGTTTTTT.

V is TRBV6-1 and J is TRBJ1-1; D gene ambiguous. CDR1 is MNHNS and CDR2 is SASEGT in the germline V gene. The CDR3 consists of 14 residues. V gave up 2 bases and J gave up 4 bases, with 11 bases separating them. The CDR3 coding sequence is TGTGCCAGCAGTGAAAGCGGGGAAAGCACTGAAGCTTTCTTT. This encodes CASSESGESTEAFF.

V and J are TRBV7-6 and TRBJ2-7, with a tentative D call TRBD2 (7 bases). CDR1 and CDR2 from the germline V gene are SGHVS and FNYEAQ. Trimming left V 0 bases short and J 5 bases short, with 14 bases between. The CDR3 sequence is 15 residues long. CDR3 DNA sequence: TGTGCCAGCAGCTTAGCGGGGCGGGGGCGGAACGAGCAGTACTTC. Protein sequence: CASSLAGRGRNEQYF.

This clone turned up a few times. CDR3 bases: TGTGCCAGTACCCTTACACAGGGCGGGAACACTGAAGCTTTCTTT. Protein sequence: CASTLTQGGNTEAFF. This chain connects TRBV19 to TRBJ1-1, with D perhaps TRBD1 (6 bases). V dropped 7 bases and J dropped 1 base, with 16 bases sitting between them. CDR3 length equals 15 residues. Germline V gives CDR1 LNHDA, CDR2 SQIVND (reference sequence).

The chain recombines TRBV27 with TRBJ2-7; weak D call: TRBD2 (5 bases). V dropped 4 bases and J dropped 5 bases, with 9 bases sitting between them. Germline loops: CDR1 MNHEY, CDR2 SMNVEV (reference sequence). There are 12 residues in the CDR3. In nucleotides, the CDR3 is TGTGCCAGCAGTTCCTGGACTCACGAGCAGTACTTC. Amino acid sequence: CASSSWTHEQYF.

The table lists this clone with a few counts. Germline is not matched at one junction end, which may reflect a read error. The V call is TRBV5-3, the J call TRBJ2-7; 7 bases are shared with TRBD1. TRBV5-3 is an open reading frame, and its role is uncertain. This CDR3 region has 12 residues. The CDR3 is CASSSQGYEQYF. The DNA of the CDR3 is TGTGCCAGCAGCTCACAGGGGTACGAGCAGTACTTC.

The V and J genes are TRBV13 and TRBJ2-3; 9 bases are shared with TRBD2. From germline, CDR1 is PRHDT and CDR2 FYEKMQ (reference sequence). The CDR3 extends over 17 amino acids. V was pared by 1 base and J by 4 bases, with 9 bases of the junction left unmatched. The CDR3 loop is CASSLDPLAGLADTQYF. The CDR3 DNA reads as TGTGCCAGCAGCTTAGACCCCCTAGCGGGGTTGGCAGATACGCAGTATTTT.

This clone was seen a single time. The chain combines TRBV19 with TRBJ2-7; 8 bases are a match to TRBD1. The J segment lost 2 bases and the V segment lost 3 bases, leaving 3 bases of the junction unmatched. CDR3 length: 14 amino acids. The germline CDR1 and CDR2 sequences are LNHDA and SQIVND (reference sequence). The CDR3 region is CASSIGQGTYEQYF. The CDR3 DNA follows: TGTGCCAGTAGTATCGGACAGGGCACCTACGAGCAGTACTTC. The full variable domain, its missing parts supplied by reference TRBV19 and TRBJ2-7, is DGGITQSPKYLFRKEGQNVTLSCEQNLNHDAMYWYRQDPGQGLRLIYYSQIVNDFQKGDIAEGYSVSREKKESFPLTVTSAQKNPTAFYLCASSIGQGTYEQYFGPGTRLTVT.

This rearrangement joins TRBV10-3 to TRBJ1-5; weak D call: TRBD1 (5 bases). Trimming removed 0 bases from V and 6 bases from J, with 12 bases in between. The CDR3 length is 15 residues. Germline lookup yields CDR1 ENHRY and CDR2 SYGVKD. Here the CDR3 DNA reads TGTGCCATCAGTGAGTCTAAGCAAAGGGGTCAGCCCCAGCATTTT. Translation: CAISESKQRGQPQHF.

The chain carries TRBV5-4 and TRBJ2-5; no clear D. V shed 5 bases and J shed 1 base, with 12 bases lying between them. In germline, CDR1 is SGHNT, CDR2 YYREEE (reference sequence). The CDR3 length is 14 residues. The DNA for the CDR3 is TGTGCCAGCAGTCCCGGGTCCGCCCAAGAGACCCAGTACTTC. It specifies CASSPGSAQETQYF.

The rearrangement joins TRBV15 to TRBJ2-2, with D tentatively TRBD1 (6 bases). With 3 bases removed from V and 4 bases from J, the gap between germline ends came to 18 bases. The germline V gene encodes CDR1 LNHNV and CDR2 YYDKDF (reference sequence). There are 17 residues in the CDR3. CDR3 region: CATSSQTGQFATGELFF. CDR3 bases: TGTGCCACCAGCAGTCAAACTGGACAGTTTGCCACCGGGGAGCTGTTTTTT.